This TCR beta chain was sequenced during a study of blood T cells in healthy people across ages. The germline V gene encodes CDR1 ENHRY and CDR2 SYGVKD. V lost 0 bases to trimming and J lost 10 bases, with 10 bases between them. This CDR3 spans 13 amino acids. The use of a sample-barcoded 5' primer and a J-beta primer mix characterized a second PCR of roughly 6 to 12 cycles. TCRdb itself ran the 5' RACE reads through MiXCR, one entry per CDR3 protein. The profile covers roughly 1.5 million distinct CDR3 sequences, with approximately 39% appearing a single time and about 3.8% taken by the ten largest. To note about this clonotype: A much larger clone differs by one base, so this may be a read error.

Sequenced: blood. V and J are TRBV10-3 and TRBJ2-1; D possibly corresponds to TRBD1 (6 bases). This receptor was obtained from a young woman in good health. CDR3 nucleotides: TGTGCCATCAGTGAGTCGAAGGGGACAGAGCAGTTCTTC. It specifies CAISESKGTEQFF.